These T cell receptor beta chains were read from a single sample in a study of PD-1 blockade in classical Hodgkin lymphoma. The table came from immunoSEQ multiplex PCR; TCRdb's copy has only in-frame clones and leaves some out. This table holds approximately 45,000 clones, roughly 93% found once. The source material was peripheral blood mononuclear cells (PBMCs). Receptor source: a human donor with classical Hodgkin lymphoma. Each CDR3 is given with its conserved first and last residue. The D gene is left open where the match is weak. The size entry is marked missing in some rows and otherwise reads once, few, many or a size class.

size,V,J,D,DNA,CDR3
.,TRBV4-1,TRBJ1-2,TRBD1,TGCGCCAGCAGCCGCCTCCCCGGGGGACAGCGCTATGGCTACACCTTC,CASSRLPGGQRYGYTF
.,TRBV28,TRBJ1-5,TRBD1,TGTGCCAGCAGTTCCCCCCTCGACAGGGGAACTCAGCCCCAGCATTTT,CASSSPLDRGTQPQHF
.,TRBV5-1,TRBJ1-1,TRBD1,TGCGCCAGCAGCTTACAGGGGTCGGGCACTGAAGCTTTCTTT,CASSLQGSGTEAFF
.,TRBV5-1,TRBJ2-3,.,TGCGCCAGCAGCTTGGTGGGGGACCCGGTAACAGATACGCAGTATTTT,CASSLVGDPVTDTQYF
.,TRBV6-5,TRBJ1-2,.,TGTGCCAGCAGCCATACAGGGACTGGCTACACCTTC,CASSHTGTGYTF
few,TRBV27,TRBJ1-5,.,TGTGCCAGCAGTTTAGTGCGGGGTTTTAGCCTTCAGCCCCAGCATTTT,CASSLVRGFSLQPQHF
.,TRBV21-1,TRBJ2-3,.,TGTGCCAGCAGCAAAGTTTCACTAGCGGGAGGGCCTACCAATCGGGATACGCAGTATTTT,CASSKVSLAGGPTNRDTQYF
.,TRBV21-1,TRBJ1-4,.,TGTGCCAGCTCCCAAGGGGGCGGACAGTCTAATGAAAAACTGTTTTTT,CASSQGGGQSNEKLFF
.,TRBV9,TRBJ2-3,TRBD2,TGTGCCAGCAAGAAGGGACTAGCGGGAGGGCCTGGCACAGATACGCAGTATTTT,CASKKGLAGGPGTDTQYF
.,TRBV6-1,TRBJ1-1,.,TGTGCCAGCCCCTTTGGACTACAGCATTTCTTT,CASPFGLQHFF
.,TRBV19,TRBJ1-4,.,TGTGCCAGTAGTCCAGGGACGGCAACTAATGAAAAACTGTTTTTT,CASSPGTATNEKLFF
.,TRBV6-5,TRBJ1-4,.,TGTGCCAGCAGTCCTAGAACCCGGGGCGAAAAACTGTTTTTT,CASSPRTRGEKLFF
.,TRBV28,TRBJ2-5,.,TGTGCCAGCAGTCCCACAGGGCGAGAGACCCAGTACTTC,CASSPTGRETQYF
once,TRBV7-9,TRBJ2-3,TRBD1,TGTGCCAGCAGCTTCACAGGGGCCACAGATACGCAGTATTTT,CASSFTGATDTQYF
.,TRBV5-1,TRBJ2-2,.,TGCGCCAGCAGCTGGGACCCCAACACCGGGGAGCTGTTTTTT,CASSWDPNTGELFF
.,TRBV5-6,TRBJ1-2,TRBD1,TGTGCCAGCAGCTTCACAGGGGTGAACTATGGCTACACCTTC,CASSFTGVNYGYTF
few,TRBV28,TRBJ1-1,.,TGTGCCAGCAGTCAACCGCCGGCGTCCACTGAAGCTTTCTTT,CASSQPPASTEAFF
.,TRBV27,TRBJ2-1,TRBD2,TGTGCCAGTTCGGGACTAGCGGGATACGAGCAGTTCTTC,CASSGLAGYEQFF
once,TRBV15,TRBJ2-1,.,TGTGCCACCAGCAGAGTGATCCAGGGGATTTACAATGAGCAGTTCTTC,CATSRVIQGIYNEQFF
.,TRBV5-1,TRBJ1-1,.,TGCGCCAGCAGCTCGCAGCCCCTCGACGGCAATGAAGCTTTCTTT,CASSSQPLDGNEAFF
few,TRBV7-8,TRBJ2-7,.,TGTGCCAGCAGCTCCCCATCCTTTGTACAGTACTTC,CASSSPSFVQYF
.,TRBV11-2,TRBJ2-1,TRBD2,TGTGCCAGCAGCCCGGGACTAGGGGCGCGGAATGAGCAGTTCTTC,CASSPGLGARNEQFF